These 5 T cell receptor beta chains share one sample of origin, sequenced in a study of cytomegalovirus exposure and HLA in healthy donors. It was with 60 Vbeta and 13 Jbeta primers that the PCR ran. The repertoire was sequenced with immunoSEQ multiplex PCR; TCRdb's copy has only in-frame clones and lacks some. This table has about 190,000 clones, approximately 79% appearing once. The sequenced material came from PBMCs. The receptors were gathered from a woman aged 18 to 35 in good health and CMV-seronegative.

The chain joins TRBV7-2 to TRBJ1-5; 7 bases match TRBD1. V gave up 3 bases and J gave up 4 bases; unmatched junction bases: 6. Germline V gene sequence: CDR1 SGHTA, CDR2 FQGNSA. The CDR3 runs to 15 residues. This chain's CDR3 is CASSFNGGQNQPQHF. As DNA, the CDR3 is TGTGCCAGCAGCTTCAACGGGGGACAGAATCAGCCCCAGCATTTT.

The rearrangement links TRBV18 to TRBJ2-2; D gene unclear. Trimming pared 0 bases from V and 7 bases from J, leaving 6 bases between. The CDR3 contains 13 residues. The germline V gene has CDR1 KGHSH and CDR2 LQKENI. The CDR3: CASSPPGVGELFF. The CDR3 DNA sequence: TGTGCCAGCTCACCACCGGGCGTCGGGGAGCTGTTTTTT.

The chain recombines TRBV29-1 with TRBJ1-3; D remains unclear. The length of the CDR3 is 11 residues. Per germline, CDR1 SQVTM and CDR2 ANQGSEA. V lost 7 bases to trimming and J lost 4 bases, with 8 bases between them. In DNA form, the CDR3 reads TGCAGCGGTGAGAGAGGAAACACCATATATTTT. Amino acid sequence: CSGERGNTIYF.

This chain links TRBV9 with TRBJ1-2; D not resolved. The CDR3 loop spans 11 amino acids. Trimming stripped 10 bases from V and 2 bases from J, with 9 bases between. Germline loops: CDR1 SGDLS, CDR2 YYNGEE. CDR3 sequence: CASLSNYGYTF. The CDR3 coding sequence is TGTGCCTCCCTTTCGAACTATGGCTACACCTTC.

This clone was seen more than once but under ten times. J is TRBJ2-7 and V is TRBV2, with D maybe TRBD1 (6 bases). The germline V gene has CDR1 SNHLY and CDR2 FYNNEI. This CDR3 region has 13 residues. Trimming took 8 bases from V and 5 from J, leaving 16 bases between them. The CDR3 bases are TGTGCCAGCGATGACAGGAATTTGAACGAGCAGTACTTC. Translation: CASDDRNLNEQYF.